These T cell receptor beta chains were read from a single sample in a study of cytomegalovirus exposure and HLA in healthy donors. Clones were read by immunoSEQ multiplex PCR, and TCRdb kept only the in-frame ones, dropping some. The sample records around 120,000 clones, approximately 81% being singletons. Sample: PBMCs. The source is a man aged 18 to 30 in good health and CMV-seronegative. CDR3s leave out the opening cysteine and the closing phenylalanine or tryptophan. D genes are given only for firm matches.

d_call | j_call | v_call | cdr3_aa
- | TRBJ2-3 | TRBV27 | ASSYVLGNTDTQY
- | TRBJ1-1 | TRBV6-1 | ASSEFAGEAF
TRBD1 | TRBJ1-1 | TRBV27 | ASSLIVRQGAESCEAF
- | TRBJ2-1 | TRBV6-4 | ASSDRLGGEQF
TRBD2 | TRBJ2-3 | TRBV7-3 | ASSLGGVGTDTQY
- | TRBJ1-1 | TRBV30 | AWSLTTGEAF
TRBD1 | TRBJ1-1 | TRBV19 | ASSIDRTGSRNTEAF
TRBD2 | TRBJ2-1 | TRBV14 | ASSRSGNNEQF
TRBD2 | TRBJ2-7 | TRBV4-3 | ASSQEAGGPYEQY
TRBD2 | TRBJ2-1 | TRBV18 | ASSAYGTSGHNEQF
- | TRBJ2-7 | TRBV2 | ASSEAYYLTPGYEQY
- | TRBJ2-3 | TRBV18 | AMHKNLASTDTQY
TRBD2 | TRBJ2-5 | TRBV5-1 | ASSLGLAGGETQY
TRBD1 | TRBJ1-1 | TRBV18 | ASSAGTADTEAF
- | TRBJ2-1 | TRBV19 | ASSTNNEQF
- | TRBJ2-1 | TRBV28 | ASSAYKGASYNEQF
TRBD2 | TRBJ2-1 | TRBV28 | ASSLPTLAGDSYNEQF
TRBD2 | TRBJ2-5 | TRBV4-2 | ASSPGGETQY
TRBD1 | TRBJ1-4 | TRBV28 | ASSIFSIPGQVQYGEKLF
- | TRBJ2-1 | TRBV7-7 | ASSFPGEGKDEQF
- | TRBJ2-7 | TRBV7-9 | ASSFGISRGWIPGEQY
- | TRBJ1-5 | TRBV4-1 | ASSPPGGGNQPQH
- | TRBJ2-1 | TRBV19 | ASSTGGAGGDEQF
TRBD1 | TRBJ2-5 | TRBV19 | ATQDRAAETQY